The rows below give T cell receptor beta chains drawn from one sample of a study of blood T cell repertoires in COVID-19. Here immunoSEQ multiplex PCR was the method, and the copy in TCRdb shows in-frame clones only, minus some. The table lists 290,000 or so clones, roughly 85% of them singletons. The specimen was peripheral blood. The receptors shown here come from a man aged 45-60 years with active or convalescent COVID-19. The CDR3 runs from the conserved cysteine through the conserved F or W. D genes are given only for firm matches. The listing skips clone size in some rows; elsewhere it reads once, few, many or a size class.

size | J | D | V | CDR3 | DNA
- | TRBJ1-2 | - | TRBV6-5 | CASSRGGGNGYTF | TGTGCCAGCAGCCGTGGGGGGGGGAATGGCTACACCTTC
- | TRBJ2-7 | TRBD1 | TRBV2 | CASSETWTGGHEQYF | TGTGCCAGCAGTGAAACCTGGACAGGGGGGCACGAGCAGTACTTC
- | TRBJ2-1 | TRBD2 | TRBV28 | CASSFSAGEMYNEQFF | TGTGCCAGCAGTTTTAGCGCGGGGGAGATGTACAATGAGCAGTTCTTC
- | TRBJ2-2 | TRBD2 | TRBV6-5 | CASNPGLNTGELFF | TGTGCCAGCAACCCGGGACTAAACACCGGGGAGCTGTTTTTT
- | TRBJ1-4 | - | TRBV3-1/TRBV3-2 | CASSRAGPNEKLFF | TGTGCCAGCAGCCGGGCAGGGCCTAATGAAAAACTGTTTTTT
- | TRBJ2-5 | - | TRBV7-9 | CASSAWRTNLAETQYF | TGTGCCAGCAGCGCGTGGAGGACTAATCTGGCGGAGACCCAGTACTTC
- | TRBJ2-2 | TRBD2 | TRBV5-1 | CASSLAGGLSGELFF | TGCGCCAGCAGCTTAGCGGGAGGTTTGAGCGGGGAGCTGTTTTTT
- | TRBJ1-2 | - | TRBV14 | CASSQGYGGEGYTF | TGTGCCAGCAGCCAAGGGTACGGGGGAGAGGGCTACACCTTC
- | TRBJ2-1 | TRBD2 | TRBV6-5 | CASSYSRLAVEQFF | TGTGCCAGCAGTTACTCGAGACTAGCGGTTGAGCAGTTCTTC
- | TRBJ2-5 | - | TRBV4-3 | CASSQDITSVKTQYF | TGCGCCAGCAGCCAAGATATAACTAGTGTGAAGACCCAGTACTTC
- | TRBJ1-3 | - | TRBV7-9 | CASSGPDSLGNTIYF | TGTGCCAGCAGCGGACCTGACAGCCTTGGAAACACCATATATTTT
- | TRBJ1-1 | TRBD1 | TRBV5-4 | CASSLEQTGGPAFF | TGTGCCAGCAGCTTGGAGCAGACAGGGGGCCCGGCTTTCTTT
once | TRBJ2-5 | - | TRBV2 | CASSESRGQETQYF | TGTGCCAGCAGTGAGTCACGGGGGCAAGAGACCCAGTACTTC
- | TRBJ1-6 | - | TRBV18 | CASSHTGSSDSPLHF | TGTGCCAGCTCACATACAGGTTCCTCCGATTCACCCCTCCACTTT
- | TRBJ1-5 | - | TRBV14 | CASSQEELPPQHF | TGTGCCAGCAGCCAAGAAGAGCTACCGCCCCAGCATTTT
- | TRBJ2-7 | TRBD2 | TRBV11-2 | CASSRTSGNEQYF | TGTGCCAGCAGCAGGACTAGCGGCAACGAGCAGTACTTC
- | TRBJ1-2 | - | TRBV6-5 | CASSLSGGANYGYTF | TGTGCCAGCAGTTTGTCTGGGGGGGCGAACTATGGCTACACCTTC
- | TRBJ1-2 | - | TRBV7-9 | CASSYGDPANYGYTF | TGTGCCAGCAGCTACGGGGATCCTGCTAACTATGGCTACACCTTC
- | TRBJ2-1 | TRBD2 | TRBV7-3 | CASSRGTSVNEQFF | TGTGCCAGCTCCCGTGGGACTAGCGTTAATGAGCAGTTCTTC
- | TRBJ2-7 | TRBD2 | TRBV7-9 | CASSLGLAGEPYEQYF | TGTGCCAGCAGCTTAGGCTTAGCGGGAGAACCCTACGAGCAGTACTTC